The rows below give T cell receptor beta chains drawn from one sample of a study of OX40 agonist ivuxolimab in advanced cancers. Profiled with immunoSEQ multiplex PCR; TCRdb holds only in-frame clones, not every one. Seen here are some 110,000 clones, just over 90% observed once, and the top ten hold around 0.15%. Sequencing was performed on CD4+ or CD8+ T cells sorted from blood, taken in a trial of the OX40 agonist ivuxolimab. Receptor source: an adult with an advanced solid tumor such as melanoma, head and neck, liver or kidney cancer. The CDR3 runs from the conserved cysteine through the conserved F or W. D genes are given only for firm matches. For some rows the clone size is stated as once, few or many, or as a class when expanded; others skip it.

v_call	j_call	clone_size	d_call	cdr3_aa	cdr3_nt
TRBV14	TRBJ2-7	-	TRBD2	CASSRTSRTYEQYF	TGTGCCAGCAGCCGGACTAGCCGAACCTACGAGCAGTACTTC
TRBV18	TRBJ2-7	-	TRBD1	CASSRGQGYEQYF	TGTGCCAGCTCGCGAGGACAGGGATACGAGCAGTACTTC
TRBV19	TRBJ1-6	-	TRBD1	CASSTRQGGSYNSPLHF	TGTGCCAGTAGTACCCGACAGGGAGGCTCCTATAATTCACCCCTCCACTTT
TRBV6-1	TRBJ1-5	-	-	CASSVLRDSNQPQHF	TGTGCCAGCAGCGTCTTGCGTGATAGCAATCAGCCCCAGCATTTT
TRBV5-1	TRBJ2-2	-	-	CASSLEGTGELFF	TGCGCCAGCAGCTTGGAGGGAACCGGGGAGCTGTTTTTT
TRBV29-1	TRBJ1-4	-	-	CSVGGRSNEKLFF	TGCAGCGTTGGTGGCAGGTCTAATGAAAAACTGTTTTTT
TRBV6-1	TRBJ1-4	once	-	CASSGGNEKLFF	TGTGCCAGCAGTGGGGGGAATGAAAAACTGTTTTTT
TRBV7-2	TRBJ2-7	few	-	CASSRRQGPYEQYF	TGTGCCAGCAGCCGCCGACAAGGACCCTACGAGCAGTACTTC
TRBV2	TRBJ1-2	-	-	CASIPGAAYYGYTF	TGTGCCAGCATTCCGGGGGCAGCGTACTATGGCTACACCTTC
TRBV25-1	TRBJ2-2	-	TRBD1	CASSAHRGTGELFF	TGTGCCAGCAGTGCACACAGGGGCACCGGGGAGCTGTTTTTT
TRBV6-4	TRBJ1-2	-	TRBD1	CASSNDRGGLIDGYTF	TGTGCCAGCAGTAATGACAGGGGGGGCCTTATTGATGGCTACACCTTC
TRBV6-1	TRBJ1-1	-	-	CASSPHGQIYAEAFF	TGTGCCAGCAGTCCACACGGACAGATTTACGCTGAAGCTTTCTTT
TRBV2	TRBJ2-1	once	TRBD1	CASSPDRASYNEQFF	TGTGCCAGCAGTCCCGACAGGGCTTCCTACAATGAGCAGTTCTTC
TRBV15	TRBJ1-5	-	-	CATSRDDMAGNQPQHF	TGTGCCACCAGCCGAGATGACATGGCCGGAAATCAGCCCCAGCATTTT
TRBV11-2	TRBJ2-1	-	-	CASSLARAGEQFF	TGTGCCAGCAGCTTAGCCCGGGCGGGTGAGCAGTTCTTC
TRBV11-2	TRBJ1-6	-	-	CASSSTPNNSPLHF	TGTGCCAGCAGCTCGACACCAAATAATTCACCCCTCCACTTT
TRBV7-9	TRBJ1-2	once	-	CASSLQEVTIGPGYTF	TGTGCCAGCAGCTTGCAGGAAGTAACTATCGGCCCTGGCTACACCTTC
TRBV30	TRBJ2-7	-	TRBD2	CAWNRGGAIYEQYF	TGTGCCTGGAACCGCGGGGGGGCAATTTACGAGCAGTACTTC
TRBV9	TRBJ1-3	once	TRBD1	CASRQGSSGNTIYF	TGTGCCAGCCGACAGGGTTCCTCTGGAAACACCATATATTTT
TRBV6-4	TRBJ2-3	-	TRBD2	CASRDLAGDTDTQYF	TGTGCCAGCAGGGACCTAGCGGGAGACACAGATACGCAGTATTTT
TRBV18	TRBJ2-5	-	-	CASSPITGPYVEQYF	TGTGCCAGCTCACCAATTACAGGGCCGTACGTGGAGCAGTACTTC
TRBV2	TRBJ2-7	-	-	CASSGPGTGTYEQYF	TGTGCCAGCAGTGGGCCCGGGACTGGTACCTACGAGCAGTACTTC
TRBV20-1	TRBJ2-1	-	-	CSANSINEQFF	TGCAGTGCTAATTCGATCAATGAGCAGTTCTTC
TRBV30	TRBJ1-1	-	-	CAWSKGRDTEAFF	TGTGCCTGGAGTAAGGGTAGGGACACTGAAGCTTTCTTT
TRBV6-1	TRBJ1-2	once	TRBD1	CASSPPTGNGYTF	TGTGCCAGCAGTCCCCCGACAGGGAATGGCTACACCTTC
TRBV5-8	TRBJ2-7	-	-	CASSRTEGGQYF	TGTGCCAGCAGCCGGACCGAGGGAGGGCAGTACTTC
TRBV6-1	TRBJ1-1	-	-	CASTRGLEGDTEAFF	TGTGCCAGCACCAGAGGATTGGAGGGGGACACTGAAGCTTTCTTT
TRBV6-5	TRBJ2-7	-	TRBD1	CASSYSMAGGYEQYF	TGTGCCAGCAGTTACTCGATGGCAGGGGGCTACGAGCAGTACTTC
TRBV7-8	TRBJ1-1	once	-	CASSLARSTTRMNTEAFF	TGTGCCAGCAGCTTAGCCCGGTCTACCACCCGAATGAACACTGAAGCTTTCTTT
TRBV7-2	TRBJ1-5	-	-	CASSLSPSRTQPQHF	TGTGCCAGCAGCCTCAGCCCAAGTAGAACTCAGCCCCAGCATTTT
TRBV20-1	TRBJ2-3	-	-	CSARDTDTQYF	TGCAGTGCTAGAGACACAGATACGCAGTATTTT
TRBV2	TRBJ2-7	-	TRBD1	CASSELGQASEQYF	TGTGCCAGCAGTGAATTGGGACAGGCGAGCGAGCAGTACTTC
TRBV28	TRBJ2-7	-	TRBD2	CASRELAGYEQYF	TGTGCCAGCAGGGAGCTAGCGGGCTACGAGCAGTACTTC
TRBV7-3	TRBJ2-5	-	TRBD1	CASSLRQPGQGQETQYF	TGTGCCAGCAGCTTAAGGCAACCGGGACAGGGTCAAGAGACCCAGTACTTC
TRBV5-1	TRBJ1-1	once	-	CASSWGGEAFF	TGCGCCAGCAGTTGGGGAGGGGAAGCTTTCTTT
TRBV5-1	TRBJ1-2	-	TRBD1	CASSTRTGINYGYTF	TGCGCCAGCAGCACCCGGACAGGGATTAACTATGGCTACACCTTC
TRBV6-1	TRBJ1-3	-	-	CASSENVGGRDTIYF	TGTGCCAGCAGTGAAAATGTTGGGGGTAGGGACACCATATATTTT
TRBV5-6	TRBJ1-1	-	TRBD1	CASAKDRGRTEAFF	TGTGCCAGCGCCAAAGACAGGGGACGCACTGAAGCTTTCTTT
TRBV4-1	TRBJ1-4	-	-	CASSQDPPTSVRLEKLFF	TGCGCCAGCAGCCAAGACCCCCCGACGTCTGTGAGATTAGAAAAACTGTTTTTT
TRBV2	TRBJ2-4	-	TRBD2	CASSAWGGQYF	TGTGCCAGCAGTGCTTGGGGGGGTCAGTACTTC
TRBV25-1	TRBJ2-2	-	-	CASSDPGLPTGELFF	TGTGCCAGCAGTGACCCGGGGCTCCCCACCGGGGAGCTGTTTTTT
TRBV6-6	TRBJ2-7	-	-	CASKGGPSSYEQYF	TGTGCCAGCAAGGGAGGACCGAGCTCCTACGAGCAGTACTTC
TRBV15	TRBJ1-1	-	TRBD1	CATSTNRGGTEAFF	TGTGCCACCAGCACTAACAGGGGAGGCACTGAAGCTTTCTTT
TRBV25-1	TRBJ2-2	-	TRBD1	CASSGGQINTGELFF	TGTGCCAGCAGTGGGGGACAGATTAACACCGGGGAGCTGTTTTTT
TRBV6-5	TRBJ2-5	-	TRBD1	CASSRDRVETQYF	TGTGCCAGCAGTAGGGACAGGGTAGAGACCCAGTACTTC
TRBV6-6	TRBJ1-2	-	-	CASSYGAQGSHGYTF	TGTGCCAGCAGTTATGGAGCTCAGGGTTCGCATGGCTACACCTTC
TRBV10-3	TRBJ2-2	-	-	CAISEWVVIRTGELFF	TGTGCCATCAGTGAGTGGGTAGTGATCAGGACCGGGGAGCTGTTTTTT
TRBV28	TRBJ2-6	once	TRBD1	CASSFGTGGYGANVLTF	TGTGCCAGCAGTTTTGGGACAGGGGGCTATGGGGCCAACGTCCTGACTTTC
TRBV5-1	TRBJ2-5	-	-	CASSLPYSHAGETQYF	TGCGCCAGCAGCTTGCCTTATAGTCACGCAGGGGAGACCCAGTACTTC
TRBV7-8	TRBJ2-2	once	-	CASSLYGPGAGELFF	TGTGCCAGCAGCTTATATGGTCCTGGGGCCGGGGAGCTGTTTTTT
TRBV7-3	TRBJ2-3	-	TRBD2	CASSLTGGGRADTQYF	TGTGCCAGCAGCTTAACCGGCGGGGGGCGGGCAGATACGCAGTATTTT
TRBV5-1	TRBJ2-1	-	-	CASSWQDNNEQFF	TGCGCCAGCAGCTGGCAGGACAACAATGAGCAGTTCTTC
TRBV4-2	TRBJ1-4	-	TRBD1	CASSFRDRGRGNEKLFF	TGTGCCAGCAGCTTCCGGGACAGGGGGCGCGGTAATGAAAAACTGTTTTTT
TRBV6-1	TRBJ1-5	-	-	CASSERIRRHF	TGTGCCAGCAGTGAGCGAATCAGGCGGCATTTT
TRBV7-7	TRBJ1-4	-	-	CASSPNGSTNEKLFF	TGTGCCAGCAGTCCAAACGGCTCAACTAATGAAAAACTGTTTTTT
TRBV27	TRBJ2-7	-	-	CASSGPGQSIYEQYF	TGTGCCAGCAGTGGACCGGGACAATCCATCTACGAGCAGTACTTC